Listed below are T cell receptor beta chains from one sample, sequenced in a study of technical replicates of blood from a few donors. The protocol was immunoSEQ multiplex PCR, while the TCRdb copy is restricted to in-frame clones and leaves out a portion. Counted here are 80,000 or so clones, about 94% occurring once; the ten biggest clones make up 0.38%. The sample comprised T cells isolated from PBMCs. The receptor set was obtained from a human donor in good health. Each CDR3 is given with its conserved first and last residue. A D gene is named only where the DNA matches it firmly. Where a row states a size, it is once, few, many or the class of an expanded clone; other rows omit it.

-,TRBD2,TRBV2,TRBJ2-1,TGTGCCAGCAGAAATCTAGCGGGAGGGGGTTCCTACAATGAGCAGTTCTTC,CASRNLAGGGSYNEQFF
once,TRBD1,TRBV15,TRBJ2-7,TGTGCCACCAGCTCCGGGACAGGGATATCCTACGAGCAGTACTTC,CATSSGTGISYEQYF
-,-,TRBV10-3,TRBJ2-7,TGTGCCATCAGTGAGCCGGGTAGCGAAAACGAGCAGTACTTC,CAISEPGSENEQYF
few,TRBD1,TRBV29-1,TRBJ2-1,TGCAGCGTTGAAGGGACAGGGCTGAATGAGCAGTTCTTC,CSVEGTGLNEQFF
-,-,TRBV4-1,TRBJ2-2,TGCGCCAGCAGCCATGGAGCGAACACCGGGGAGCTGTTTTTT,CASSHGANTGELFF
few,-,TRBV14,TRBJ1-1,TGTGCCAGCAGCCACCCCGGGACACCATTGAACACTGAAGCTTTCTTT,CASSHPGTPLNTEAFF
-,-,TRBV12-2,TRBJ1-3,TGTGCAAGTCGCTACACAGGGGCCCCCTCTGGAAACACCATATATTTT,CASRYTGAPSGNTIYF
-,-,TRBV4-3,TRBJ2-1,TGCGCCAGCAGCCCGGGACTCCAGTACAATGAGCAGTTCTTC,CASSPGLQYNEQFF
-,-,TRBV9,TRBJ1-1,TGTGCCAGCAGCGTACAAACAGGGAATAATGAAGCTTTCTTT,CASSVQTGNNEAFF
once,-,TRBV5-4,TRBJ1-4,TGTGCCAGCAGCTTAAGGGACTGGGATGAAAAACTGTTTTTT,CASSLRDWDEKLFF
-,-,TRBV9,TRBJ2-7,TGTGCCAGCAGCCCCCCGTCGACAGGCCTCCCCTACGAGCAGTACTTC,CASSPPSTGLPYEQYF
once,TRBD2,TRBV29-1,TRBJ2-1,TGCAGCGTTGGGGCGGGAGAGGGACGTGAGCAGTTCTTC,CSVGAGEGREQFF
-,-,TRBV2,TRBJ1-2,TGTGCCAGCAATAACCCAGGCGTAACTTATGGCTACACCTTC,CASNNPGVTYGYTF
-,-,TRBV11-3,TRBJ1-2,TGTGCCAGCAGCCTTGGCCCCTATGGCTACACCTTC,CASSLGPYGYTF
-,-,TRBV9,TRBJ2-1,TGTGCCAGCAGCCCAATTAAACGACCGTCGAGGACTTACAATGAGCAGTTCTTC,CASSPIKRPSRTYNEQFF
-,-,TRBV5-4,TRBJ1-4,TGTGCCAGCAGCTTGGGAGGGAATGAAAAACTGTTTTTT,CASSLGGNEKLFF
once,TRBD2,TRBV11-3,TRBJ2-2,TGTGCCAGCAGCCTCACTAGCGGGATGGACGGGGAGCTGTTTTTT,CASSLTSGMDGELFF
-,-,TRBV28,TRBJ1-1,TGTGCCAGCAGTTTTGGGCTAGGGGGACGCTGGAACACTGAAGCTTTCTTT,CASSFGLGGRWNTEAFF
-,TRBD1,TRBV10-2,TRBJ1-1,TGCGCCAGCAGATCTGACAGGGACACTGAAGCTTTCTTT,CASRSDRDTEAFF
-,TRBD2,TRBV30,TRBJ2-1,TGTGCCTGGAACCTGGGGATGGGGGGGTCCAATGAGCAGTTCTTC,CAWNLGMGGSNEQFF
-,-,TRBV5-5,TRBJ1-1,TGTGCCAGCAGCGGAATAACAGGGTATTCCACTGAAGCTTTCTTT,CASSGITGYSTEAFF
-,-,TRBV18,TRBJ1-1,TGTGCCAGCTCATCCGGACAGCCCGGCTCGGGTACTGAAGCTTTCTTT,CASSSGQPGSGTEAFF
-,-,TRBV4-1,TRBJ1-5,TGCGCCAGCAGCTTGATACAGCTTCCCTATAGCAATCAGCCCCAGCATTTT,CASSLIQLPYSNQPQHF
-,-,TRBV7-6,TRBJ2-3,TGTGCCAGCAGCCCTAGACAGGCCACAGATACGCAGTATTTT,CASSPRQATDTQYF
-,TRBD2,TRBV15,TRBJ2-1,TGTGCCACCAGCAGGGGGACTAGCGGGGGATACAATGAGCAGTTCTTC,CATSRGTSGGYNEQFF
-,TRBD1,TRBV19,TRBJ1-2,TGTGCCAGTAGTCCGTCAGGGACAGGGAACTATGGCTACACCTTC,CASSPSGTGNYGYTF
-,TRBD1,TRBV27,TRBJ1-5,TGTGCCAGCAGTTACCGGGACAGGGGAAATCAGCCCCAGCATTTT,CASSYRDRGNQPQHF
-,-,TRBV6-1,TRBJ1-1,TGTGCCAGCAGTGAAGCGCGGTTACGGGGGAAAACACTGGGAGCTTTCTTT,CASSEARLRGKTLGAFF
-,TRBD1,TRBV7-9,TRBJ1-2,TGTGCCAGCAGCTTACGGGACAGGGTCGGCGGCTACACCTTC,CASSLRDRVGGYTF
-,TRBD2,TRBV19,TRBJ2-2,TGTGCCAGTAGGGTACGACTAGCGGGAGGAGCCGGGGAGCTGTTTTTT,CASRVRLAGGAGELFF
-,-,TRBV4-1,TRBJ1-4,TGCGCCAGCAGCCAAGGTGGCGATGTGAGAGGTGGTGAAAAACTGTTTTTT,CASSQGGDVRGGEKLFF
-,-,TRBV6-1,TRBJ2-5,TGTGCCAGTAGCGCCATACAAGAGACCCAGTACTTC,CASSAIQETQYF
-,-,TRBV13,TRBJ1-3,TGTGCCAGCAGCATACTTAGAGACACCATATATTTT,CASSILRDTIYF
-,-,TRBV5-1,TRBJ1-4,TGCGCCAGCAGCTTGGGCAGGGCTGAAAAACTGTTTTTT,CASSLGRAEKLFF
-,TRBD2,TRBV5-4,TRBJ2-3,TGTGCCAGCAGCTCCCGGGGGGGCGCGGGCACAGATACGCAGTATTTT,CASSSRGGAGTDTQYF
-,TRBD1,TRBV6-6,TRBJ2-5,TGTGCCAGCAGATCCACGGGACAGGGTCAAGAGACCCAGTACTTC,CASRSTGQGQETQYF
-,-,TRBV11-2,TRBJ2-5,TGTGCCAGTACATACAGCTTAGAACAAGAGACCCAGTACTTC,CASTYSLEQETQYF
-,-,TRBV7-9,TRBJ2-7,TGTGCCAGCAGCTTCCCTCAGGGGTCCTCCTACGAGCAGTACTTC,CASSFPQGSSYEQYF
-,TRBD2,TRBV11-2,TRBJ2-2,TGTGCCAGCAGCGATATACAGCGGGAGTATGGTGGGGAGCTGTTTTTT,CASSDIQREYGGELFF
-,-,TRBV5-6,TRBJ2-7,TGTGCCAGCACCGACACCGGTTTCTCCTACGAGCAGTACTTC,CASTDTGFSYEQYF
-,-,TRBV18,TRBJ1-1,TGTGCCAGCTCACCACCTACAGGGATGAACACTGAAGCTTTCTTT,CASSPPTGMNTEAFF
-,-,TRBV9,TRBJ2-3,TGTGCCAGCAGCGCACTTGTGGGGAGCACGCAGTATTTT,CASSALVGSTQYF
-,TRBD2,TRBV30,TRBJ2-7,TGTGCCTGGTGGGACGGTAATAGCGGGAGCTACGAGCAGTACTTC,CAWWDGNSGSYEQYF
-,-,TRBV14,TRBJ2-5,TGTGCCAGCAGCCGCCCGGGAGTCGGAGAGACCCAGTACTTC,CASSRPGVGETQYF
-,TRBD2,TRBV9,TRBJ2-1,TGTGCCAGCAGCGTAGCTAATTTGAGGACTAGTGGTGGCTACAATGAGCAGTTCTTC,CASSVANLRTSGGYNEQFF
-,TRBD2,TRBV5-1,TRBJ2-2,TGCGCCAGCAGCTTGGACCAGCCGGGTAGCGGGAGGTACACCGGGGAGCTGTTTTTT,CASSLDQPGSGRYTGELFF
-,-,TRBV19,TRBJ1-5,TGTGCCAGTAATAGCGTTCCGACGGAAAATCAGCCCCAGCATTTT,CASNSVPTENQPQHF
-,-,TRBV21-1,TRBJ1-2,TGTGCCAGCAGCGAGTGTAGAGGGTCGGTTAGGGGCTACACCTTC,CASSECRGSVRGYTF
-,-,TRBV28,TRBJ2-2,TGTGCCAGCAGTCTTTCGTATGACAGGAACACCGGGGAGCTGTTTTTT,CASSLSYDRNTGELFF
-,TRBD2,TRBV11-2,TRBJ2-4,TGTGCCAGCAGCTTAGGCCCTAGCGGCACGTACTTC,CASSLGPSGTYF
once,-,TRBV28,TRBJ2-2,TGTGCCAGCAGTTTACGATTGGCAGGGGGGACCGGGGAGCTGTTTTTT,CASSLRLAGGTGELFF
-,-,TRBV7-3,TRBJ1-1,TGTGCCAGCAGCTTATACGGGACACCTAACACTGAAGCTTTCTTT,CASSLYGTPNTEAFF
-,TRBD2,TRBV18,TRBJ2-7,TGTGCCAGCTCGTTCGGGAGGGCGGGAGAGCAGTACTTC,CASSFGRAGEQYF
-,-,TRBV13,TRBJ2-7,TGTGCCAGCAGCCTACGAGAGTTGTTCTACGAGCAGTACTTC,CASSLRELFYEQYF
-,TRBD1,TRBV14,TRBJ1-4,TGTGCCAGCAGCCTCCTAGAGCAGGGGGGATCTAATGAAAAACTGTTTTTT,CASSLLEQGGSNEKLFF
-,-,TRBV29-1,TRBJ1-1,TGCAGCGTTGAAGATCGGGAAAAAGGAGGGTCAGCTTTCTTT,CSVEDREKGGSAFF
-,-,TRBV4-3,TRBJ2-7,TGCGCCAGCAGCCAAGATTCAGGGTCCGAGCAGTACTTC,CASSQDSGSEQYF
once,TRBD2,TRBV9,TRBJ2-1,TGTGCCAGCAGCGTAGCTTGGGGGAGGGACAATGAGCAGTTCTTC,CASSVAWGRDNEQFF
-,-,TRBV6-1,TRBJ2-4,TGTGCCAGCAGTGAAGAATCGCAGGGGGAGGACATTCAGTACTTC,CASSEESQGEDIQYF
-,-,TRBV29-1,TRBJ1-4,TGCAGCGTTGACCGAGATGAAAAACTGTTTTTT,CSVDRDEKLFF